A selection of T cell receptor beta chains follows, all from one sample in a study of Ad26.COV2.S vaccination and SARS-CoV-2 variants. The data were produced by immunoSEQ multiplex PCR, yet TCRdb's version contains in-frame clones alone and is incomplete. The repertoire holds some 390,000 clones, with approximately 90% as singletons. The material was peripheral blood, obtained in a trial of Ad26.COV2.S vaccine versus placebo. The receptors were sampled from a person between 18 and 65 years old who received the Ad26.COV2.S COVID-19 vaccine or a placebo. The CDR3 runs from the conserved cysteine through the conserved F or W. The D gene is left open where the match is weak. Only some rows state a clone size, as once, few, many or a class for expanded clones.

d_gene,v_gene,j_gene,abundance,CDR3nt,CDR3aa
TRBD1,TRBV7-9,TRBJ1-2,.,TGTGCCAGCACCGGCAGGGGGCCACGGGATGGCTACACCTTC,CASTGRGPRDGYTF
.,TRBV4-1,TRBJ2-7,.,TGCGCCAGCAGCCAAGTAAAGGGAACTAACGAGCAGTACTTC,CASSQVKGTNEQYF
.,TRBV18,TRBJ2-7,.,TGTGCCAGCTCATCCGGGACCCAAGCCTACGAGCAGTACTTC,CASSSGTQAYEQYF
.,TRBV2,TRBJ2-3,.,TGTGCCAGCAGTCCGGGCCTGATAGATACGCAGTATTTT,CASSPGLIDTQYF
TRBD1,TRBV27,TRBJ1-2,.,TGTGCCAGCAGTTCCACAGGGGTGGGTGGCTACACCTTC,CASSSTGVGGYTF
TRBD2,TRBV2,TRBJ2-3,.,TGTGCCAGCCTTCGGGGGGACACAGATACGCAGTATTTT,CASLRGDTDTQYF
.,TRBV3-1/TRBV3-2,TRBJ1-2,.,TGTGCCAGCAGGTCAACAGGAAAATCTCCCTATGGCTACACCTTC,CASRSTGKSPYGYTF
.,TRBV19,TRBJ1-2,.,TGTGCCAGCACTATGTCGCCAGCTTTCTATGGCTACACCTTC,CASTMSPAFYGYTF
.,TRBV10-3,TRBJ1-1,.,TGTGCCATCGGGGAAGGACAGCGGTACACTGAAGCTTTCTTT,CAIGEGQRYTEAFF
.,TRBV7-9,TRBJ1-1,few,TGTGCCAGCAGCTTAGGGGGCGCAGCTTTCTTT,CASSLGGAAFF
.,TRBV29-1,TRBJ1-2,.,TGCAGCGTTGAAGTAGGGGGGCGGCATGGCTACACCTTC,CSVEVGGRHGYTF
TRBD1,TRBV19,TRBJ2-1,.,TGTGCCAGTAGACAGGGGGCTAGTTTTAATGAGCAGTTCTTC,CASRQGASFNEQFF
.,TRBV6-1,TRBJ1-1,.,TGTGCCAGCAGTGAAGGGCCAGGGGTAAATACTGAAGCTTTCTTT,CASSEGPGVNTEAFF
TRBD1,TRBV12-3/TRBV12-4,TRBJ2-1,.,TGTGCCAGCAGGCCAGGGGGAAGTAGTGAGCAGTTCTTC,CASRPGGSSEQFF
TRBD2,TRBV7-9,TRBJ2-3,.,TGTGCCAGCAGGTTAGCGGGGCTGACAGATACGCAGTATTTT,CASRLAGLTDTQYF
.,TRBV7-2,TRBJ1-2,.,TGTGCCAGCAGCCCTCCGGGGACCAGGGCTTTCTATGGCTACACCTTC,CASSPPGTRAFYGYTF
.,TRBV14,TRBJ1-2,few,TGTGCCAGCAGCCGAGGACAGCTCTATGGCTACACCTTC,CASSRGQLYGYTF
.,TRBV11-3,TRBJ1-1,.,TGTGCCAGCAGCTCGAAAGGGGGCACTGAAGCTTTCTTT,CASSSKGGTEAFF
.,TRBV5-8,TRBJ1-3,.,TGTGCCAGCAGCTTGGTTACAGCCTCTGGAAACACCATATATTTT,CASSLVTASGNTIYF
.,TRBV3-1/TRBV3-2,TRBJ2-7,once,TGTGCCAGCAGCCAAGGGTGGCTCTCCTACGAGCAGTACTTC,CASSQGWLSYEQYF
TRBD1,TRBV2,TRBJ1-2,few,TGTGCCACAGACAGGGCCTATGGCTACACCTTC,CATDRAYGYTF
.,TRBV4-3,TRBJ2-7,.,TGCGCCAGCAGCCAAGACCCAGGGATGGGCTACGAGCAGTACTTC,CASSQDPGMGYEQYF
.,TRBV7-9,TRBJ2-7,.,TGTGCCAGCAGCTTAGGGGCCGGGAGTTACGAGCAGTACTTC,CASSLGAGSYEQYF
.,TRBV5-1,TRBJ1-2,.,TGCGCCAGCAGCTTGTCCACTTCTAACTATGGCTACACCTTC,CASSLSTSNYGYTF
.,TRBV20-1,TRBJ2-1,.,TGCAGTGCTAGTGGGCTACTCTCTCGGAATGAGCAGTTCTTC,CSASGLLSRNEQFF
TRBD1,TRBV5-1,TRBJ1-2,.,TGCGCCAGCAGTTGGACAGGGCCCACCCAGGGGGGCTACACCTTC,CASSWTGPTQGGYTF
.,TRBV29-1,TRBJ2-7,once,TGCAGCGTTGAGGGTGCCGGCTTGACTGGAGCCTACGAGCAGTACTTC,CSVEGAGLTGAYEQYF
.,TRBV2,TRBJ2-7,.,TGTGCCAGCGAGGCCCCAATATCGTACGAGCAGTACTTC,CASEAPISYEQYF
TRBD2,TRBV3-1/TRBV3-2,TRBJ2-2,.,TGTGCCAGCAGCCAAGATTTCGATAGCGGGGGGCGAGACACCGGGGAGCTGTTTTTT,CASSQDFDSGGRDTGELFF
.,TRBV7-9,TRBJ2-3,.,TGTGCCAGTCCGCACGGCAGCACAGATACGCAGTATTTT,CASPHGSTDTQYF
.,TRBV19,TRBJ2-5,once,TGTGCCAGTAGTATCACGGGGGGCCTCCAAGAGACCCAGTACTTC,CASSITGGLQETQYF
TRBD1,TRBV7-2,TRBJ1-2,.,TGTGCCAGCAGCCCTGGGACAGGGGAAAGCTATGGCTACACCTTC,CASSPGTGESYGYTF